In its sample, the clone carrying this T cell receptor beta chain was seen once. The antigen is not known. CDR3 length equals 18 residues. CDR1 LNHDA and CDR2 SQIVND come from the germline V gene (reference sequence). This entry belongs to a study of graft-versus-host responses after intestinal transplantation. On the study more broadly: Each of the recipients got a multivisceral, liver-intestinal, or isolated intestinal transplant. Anti-thymocyte globulin induction preceded two to four years of tacrolimus and steroid maintenance in all recipients.

The method was immunoSEQ multiplex PCR; TCRdb's version includes in-frame clones alone and lacks a portion of them. This sample has 110,000 to 150,000 clones; over 90% occur once, and the top ten carry about 0.18%. General study results and limits: Some GvH clones appeared in ileal mucosa or blood before recipient bone marrow.

This clonotype originated in a human donor who received an intestinal transplant. The specimen was unstimulated CD4+ T cells sorted from spleen or lymph node cells, collected before intestinal transplant. The chain carries TRBV19 and TRBJ2-5; TRBD2 aligns across 9 bases. Near its end, the DNA agrees better with TRBJ2-7, so the J call may be wrong. CDR3 coding DNA: TGTGCCAGTAGTATAGGCCGTGGGACTAGCCGCAACTCCTACGAGCAGTACTTC. It specifies CASSIGRGTSRNSYEQYF.